This TCR beta chain was sequenced in a study of cytomegalovirus exposure and HLA in healthy donors. Findings and limits, study-wide: Links to common viral pathogens appeared, in a later analysis, for several of the most significant clusters. Further analysis, carried out later, found HLA-associated TCR beta chains more clonally expanded than equally common other chains. V segments that were indistinguishable, TRBV6-2 and TRBV6-3 among them, were omitted from analysis.

This clone was seen a handful of times. What it recognizes is unknown. Among the donors, all were healthy bone marrow donors. Use of 60 Vbeta and 13 Jbeta primers characterized the PCR. The table came from immunoSEQ multiplex PCR; TCRdb's copy has only in-frame clones and leaves some out. The sample holds around 88,000 clones, over 75% seen once. Trimming took 5 bases from V and 9 from J; bases not matched to a gene: 12. This CDR3 is built from 14 residues. Germline CDR1 is SEHNR and CDR2 is FQNEAQ (reference sequence). This receptor was identified in a man between 45 and 60 years old in good health and CMV-seropositive. Sequencing input: PBMCs. The chain employs TRBV7-9 and TRBJ1-2, with TRBD1 identical over 7 bases. CDR3 in amino acids: CASSTNDREKRYTF. The CDR3 region has the DNA TGTGCCAGCAGCACAAATGACAGGGAAAAGCGCTACACCTTC.